The sequence of this T cell receptor (beta chain) was determined in a study of CD8 T cells in Susac syndrome. The authors carried out high-throughput sequencing of TCR beta. They applied it to CD8+ and CD4+ T cells obtained from blood. The CD8+ and CD4+ T cells were isolated magnetically using a negative isolation approach, whereas the TEMRA cells were enriched by FACS. The authors reverse transcribed roughly 0.5 to 1 ug RNA with random hexamers. Amplification of TCR beta CDR3 spanned 54 Vbeta and 13 Jbeta via immunoSEQ multiplex PCR. MiXCR was run by TCRdb on the immunoSEQ multiplex PCR reads, yielding one entry per CDR3 protein. Among approximately 190,000 distinct CDR3 sequences listed, about 93% were seen once. This CDR3 comprises 14 residues. With 7 bases clipped from V and 0 bases from J, the junction kept 4 bases outside the gene matches. Germline lookup yields CDR1 SQVTM and CDR2 ANQGSEA.

The chain employs TRBV29-1 and TRBJ2-7; 12 bases are a match to TRBD2. The receptor was isolated from a human donor in good health. Sample: CD4+ T cells from PBMCs. The CDR3 protein is CSAGTSGFSYEQYF. The CDR3 nucleotides read TGCAGCGCGGGGACTAGCGGGTTCTCCTACGAGCAGTACTTC.